The clone carrying this TCR beta chain appeared a few times. This record belongs to a study of T cells in Graves' hyperthyroidism and ophthalmopathy. Trimming shortened V by 0 bases and J by 0 bases, and 13 bases separated the two germline ends. From germline, CDR1 is SQVTM and CDR2 ANQGSEA. The CDR3 is 16 amino acids. RNA transcripts provided the source from which TCR beta CDR3 regions were amplified. TCR CDR3 underwent first-round RT-PCR with the HTBI primer set. TCRdb ran MiXCR on the multiplex PCR reads and lists one entry per CDR3 protein. The sample contains approximately 740,000 distinct CDR3 sequences, 14% of which appear only once. Orbital computed tomography and thyroid ultrasound, together with serum TRAb and thyroxine and clinical symptoms, were used for diagnoses. Extraction of PBMCs used 8 to 10 ml of fresh peripheral blood.

The chain combines TRBV29-1 with TRBJ2-3, with D hard to call. The TCR comes from a woman aged 18-29 years with Graves' hyperthyroidism. The specimen was blood. The CDR3: CSVEDWELRSTDTQYF. DNA for the CDR3: TGCAGCGTTGAAGATTGGGAACTGAGGAGCACAGATACGCAGTATTTT.